These 6 T cell receptor beta chains came from one sample sequenced in a study of shared clonotypes between healthy human individuals. Generated by immunoSEQ multiplex PCR, the TCRdb table keeps only in-frame clones and is missing some. The table records more than 1.2 million clones, approximately 98.5% of them present only once. Sequencing was carried out using naive CD4+ T cells sorted from blood. Subset in this sample: CD45RA+ positively selected. The origin of the receptors is a man aged 30 to 45 in good health.

The V and J genes are TRBV12-5 and TRBJ2-1; D ambiguous. The CDR3 runs 18 residues. V shed 0 bases and J shed 0 bases, with 15 bases lying between them. CDR1 is LGHNT and CDR2 is FRNRAP in the germline V gene. CDR3 sequence (DNA): TGTGCTAGTGGTTTGGTATTGCCGCGGCAGAGCTCCTACAATGAGCAGTTCTTC. It translates to CASGLVLPRQSSYNEQFF.

The chain combines TRBV7-9 with TRBJ1-3, with D possibly TRBD1 on 5 matching bases. V lost 3 bases to trimming and J lost 4 bases, with 13 bases between them. The CDR3 sequence is 15 residues long. From germline, CDR1 is SEHNR and CDR2 FQNEAQ (reference sequence). The CDR3 region is CASSLGQGTGNTIYF. The CDR3 nucleotides are TGTGCCAGCAGCTTGGGCCAGGGTACCGGAAACACCATATATTTT.

The gene calls are TRBV5-1 and TRBJ2-4, with TRBD2 identical over 13 bases. The J segment lost 4 bases and the V segment lost 4 bases, leaving 2 bases of the junction unmatched. This CDR3 spans 15 amino acids. Germline CDR1 and CDR2: SGHRS and YFSETQ. The CDR3 loop reads CASSPGLAGKNIQYF. The CDR3, as DNA: TGCGCCAGCAGCCCGGGACTAGCGGGGAAAAACATTCAGTACTTC. Variable domain in full (rest from reference TRBV5-1 and TRBJ2-4): KAGVTQTPRYLIKTRGQQVTLSCSPISGHRSVSWYQQTPGQGLQFLFEYFSETQRNKGNFPGRFSGRQFSNSRSEMNVSTLELGDSALYLCASSPGLAGKNIQYFGAGTRLSVL.

The V gene is TRBV4-1, the J gene TRBJ2-3; 10 nucleotides agree with TRBD1. The V segment lost 5 bases and the J segment 7 bases; nucleotides outside the gene matches: 9. CDR1 and CDR2 (germline): MGHRA, YSYEKL. This CDR3 has 15 amino acids. CDR3 loop: CASSTQDRGGYTQYF. The CDR3 DNA follows: TGCGCCAGCAGCACCCAGGACAGGGGGGGTTATACGCAGTATTTT.

The rearrangement joins TRBV28 to TRBJ1-2; 7 bases are a match to TRBD1. Germline CDR1 is MDHEN and CDR2 is SYDVKM. The CDR3 sequence is 11 residues long. V shed 11 bases and J 5 bases; nucleotides not matched to a gene: 5. As DNA, the CDR3 is TGTGCCGCACAGGGGACGTATGGCTACACCTTC. This encodes CAAQGTYGYTF.

J is TRBJ1-2 and V is TRBV15; 8 bases agree with TRBD1. CDR3 length: 14 amino acids. Looked up from germline, CDR1 is LNHNV and CDR2 is YYDKDF (reference sequence). The V gene end was trimmed by 9 bases and the J gene end by 2 bases; junction bases not matched to a gene: 8. The CDR3 region is CATGRDRINYGYTF. Here the CDR3 DNA reads TGTGCCACTGGACGGGACAGGATAAACTATGGCTACACCTTC.